These 8 T cell receptor beta chains share one sample of origin, sequenced in a study of OX40 agonist ivuxolimab in advanced cancers. The assay was immunoSEQ multiplex PCR, and TCRdb's table has in-frame clones only and misses some. Of about 47,000 clones in the sample, around 85% were seen once. The specimen comprised CD4+ or CD8+ T cells sorted from blood, sampled in a trial of the OX40 agonist ivuxolimab. The origin of the receptors is an adult with an advanced solid tumor such as melanoma, head and neck, liver or kidney cancer.

This chain uses TRBV14 with TRBJ2-2; 7 bases line up with TRBD1. Germline CDR1 SGHDN, CDR2 FVKESK. V lost 5 bases and J lost 3; bases outside the gene matches: 6. The CDR3 consists of 15 residues. The CDR3 loop is CASSLQGFYTGELFF. The CDR3 DNA reads as TGTGCCAGCAGCTTACAGGGGTTTTACACCGGGGAGCTGTTTTTT.

The chain carries TRBV30 and TRBJ1-2, with unresolved D. Deletions cut 3 bases from V and 0 bases from J, with 8 bases between. Germline V gene sequence: CDR1 GTSNPN, CDR2 SVGIG (reference sequence). CDR3 length: 13 residues. The CDR3 nucleotides are TGTGCCTGGAGAGAGGGTTCTAACTATGGCTACACCTTC. Protein: CAWREGSNYGYTF. Looking up the rest from reference TRBV30 and TRBJ1-2 gives the full variable domain: SQTIHQWPATLVQPVGSPLSLECTVEGTSNPNLYWYRQAAGRGLQLLFYSVGIGQISSEVPQNLSASRPQDRQFILSSKKLLLSDSGFYLCAWREGSNYGYTFGSGTRLTVV.

The chain employs TRBV13 and TRBJ2-7; D not certain. CDR1 is PRHDT, CDR2 FYEKMQ, per germline (reference sequence). Trimming took off 1 base at V and 4 bases at J, with 11 bases between the two ends. This CDR3 comprises 14 residues. The CDR3 protein is CASSLADRHYEQYF. The CDR3 DNA follows: TGTGCCAGCAGCTTAGCAGACCGGCATTACGAGCAGTACTTC.

The chain joins TRBV10-1 to TRBJ2-1; 12 bases agree with TRBD1. This CDR3 is 17 amino acids long. The V and J ends lost 2 bases and 2 bases, in that order; junction bases with no gene match: 4. Per germline, CDR1 WNHNN and CDR2 SYGVQD (reference sequence). CDR3 nucleotides: TGCGCCAGCAGTGAGCCGGGACAGGGGGCCACCTACAATGAGCAGTTCTTC. It translates to CASSEPGQGATYNEQFF.

This clone was counted once. The chain combines TRBV7-9 with TRBJ2-3, with 8 bases aligning to TRBD2. Losses at the gene ends were 1 base for V and 1 base for J; bases not matched to a gene: 4. The V gene's germline CDR1 is SEHNR and CDR2 FQNEAQ (reference sequence). The CDR3 has 16 residues. DNA of the CDR3: TGTGCCAGCAGCTTAGATACGCGGGGGGGCACAGATACGCAGTATTTT. It codes for CASSLDTRGGTDTQYF.

This clone is labeled hyperexpanded. The chain carries TRBV4-1 and TRBJ1-1; D possibly corresponds to TRBD1 (5 bases). Trimming pared 0 bases from V and 3 bases from J, leaving 11 bases between. The CDR3 length is 15 residues. Germline CDR1 reads MGHRA; CDR2 reads YSYEKL. For the CDR3, the DNA is TGCGCCAGCAGCCAAGAGTGGCAGGGCTACACTGAAGCTTTCTTT. Protein sequence: CASSQEWQGYTEAFF.

This clone occurred once. V usage is TRBV5-1 and J usage is TRBJ2-2; D could derive from TRBD1 or TRBD2 (5 bases each). Germline loops: CDR1 SGHRS, CDR2 YFSETQ. V gave up 0 bases and J gave up 4 bases, with 16 bases separating them. The CDR3 extends over 17 amino acids. The CDR3 spells CASSLGSNGAITGELFF. CDR3 sequence (DNA): TGCGCCAGCAGCTTGGGGTCAAACGGGGCTATCACCGGGGAGCTGTTTTTT. The entire variable domain, with the rest obtained from reference TRBV5-1 and TRBJ2-2, is as follows: KAGVTQTPRYLIKTRGQQVTLSCSPISGHRSVSWYQQTPGQGLQFLFEYFSETQRNKGNFPGRFSGRQFSNSRSEMNVSTLELGDSALYLCASSLGSNGAITGELFFGEGSRLTVL.

The CDR3 nucleotides are TGTGCCAGCAGCTTAGCGAAAGGGGGCGGCTACGAGCAGTACTTC. It is translated as CASSLAKGGGYEQYF. This chain links TRBV7-6 with TRBJ2-7; TRBD1 aligns across 7 bases. Germline V gives CDR1 SGHVS, CDR2 FNYEAQ. The CDR3 runs 15 residues. The V segment lost 0 bases and the J segment 3 bases; nucleotides outside the gene matches: 5.